Below, 24 T cell receptor beta chains from the same sample are listed, as sequenced in a study of blood T cell repertoires in COVID-19. Sequencing was performed with immunoSEQ multiplex PCR; in TCRdb, only in-frame clones are kept and a portion is missing. This repertoire shows some 110,000 clones, 60% to 85% found once; its top ten account for 5% to 7.5%. Sequencing was carried out using peripheral blood. The receptors were gathered from a man older than 75 with COVID-19, enrolled during active disease.

The chain uses TRBV7-2 and TRBJ2-2; 8 bases map to TRBD2. The V segment lost 3 bases and the J segment 5 bases; nucleotides outside the gene matches: 2. Germline CDR1 and CDR2: SGHTA and FQGNSA. The CDR3 is 14 residues long. The CDR3 DNA follows: TGTGCCAGCAGCTTTCCGGGGGGGACCGGGGAGCTGTTTTTT. The encoded protein is CASSFPGGTGELFF.

CDR3 residues: CASSQGLAASNNEQFF. CDR3 bases: TGCGCCAGCAGCCAAGGGCTAGCGGCATCGAACAATGAGCAGTTCTTC. This sequence joins TRBV4-3 and TRBJ2-1; 7 bases are a match to TRBD2. This CDR3 has 16 amino acids. V gave up 1 base and J gave up 5 bases; unmatched junction bases: 8. CDR1 and CDR2 (germline): LGHNA, YSLEER.

The gene calls are TRBV5-1 and TRBJ2-7, with 8 bases aligning to TRBD2. The CDR3 has 16 residues. Trimming at V came to 0 bases and at J to 4 bases, leaving 9 bases not matched to a gene. Germline V gene sequence: CDR1 SGHRS, CDR2 YFSETQ. The CDR3 reads CASSLAAGGSLYEQYF. CDR3 DNA sequence: TGCGCCAGCAGCTTGGCCGCGGGGGGCAGTTTATACGAGCAGTACTTC.

Here the CDR3 reads CASSSTWTSTLYEQYF. DNA for the CDR3: TGTGCCAGCAGCTCCACCTGGACTAGCACACTCTACGAGCAGTACTTC. The J gene is TRBJ2-7, the V gene TRBV5-8; 8 bases map to TRBD2. V gave up 3 bases and J gave up 3 bases; unmatched junction bases: 11. Germline assignment: CDR1 SGHTS and CDR2 YDEGEE. This CDR3 is built from 16 residues.

The DNA of the CDR3 is TGTGCCAGCTCAATGCAGGGCTACGAGCAGTACTTC. As protein: CASSMQGYEQYF. V and J are TRBV18 and TRBJ2-7, with D tentatively TRBD1 (5 bases). The CDR3 is made up of 12 amino acids. Trimming pared 5 bases from V and 3 bases from J, leaving 8 bases between. Germline V CDR1 and CDR2: KGHSH, LQKENI.

A few counts support this clone. This sequence joins TRBV10-3 and TRBJ2-7; 13 bases agree with TRBD2. The CDR3 covers 17 residues. Germline trimming cut 4 bases from V and 3 bases from J; bases unmatched to any gene: 9. Germline CDR1 is ENHRY and CDR2 is SYGVKD. In DNA, the CDR3 is TGTGCCATCAGTGTCACCTCCGGGACTAGCGGGATCTACGAGCAGTACTTC. As protein: CAISVTSGTSGIYEQYF.

The chain recombines TRBV7-9 with TRBJ2-1, with 7 bases fitting TRBD2. V was clipped by 1 base and J by 7 bases; unmatched bases: 4. CDR1 is SEHNR and CDR2 is FQNEAQ in the germline V gene (reference sequence). CDR3 size: 14 residues. The CDR3 sequence: CASSLGVGGNEQFF. Written as DNA, the CDR3 is TGTGCCAGCAGCTTAGGGGTGGGAGGGAATGAGCAGTTCTTC.

With regard to this clone: This same CDR3 is encoded by further DNA sequences in the sample. The chain uses TRBV5-1 and TRBJ2-2, with 10 positions matching TRBD1. CDR1 SGHRS and CDR2 YFSETQ come from the germline V gene. The CDR3 is 15 amino acids. V trimming: 0 bases; J trimming: 6 bases; junction bases outside the gene matches: 2. The CDR3 DNA sequence: TGCGCCAGCAGCTTGGGACAGGGGGCGTCCGGGGAGCTGTTTTTT. Translation: CASSLGQGASGELFF.

The chain recombines TRBV19 with TRBJ1-4; D is uncertain. Germline V CDR1 and CDR2: LNHDA, SQIVND (reference sequence). V dropped 5 bases and J dropped 5 bases, with 9 bases sitting between them. This CDR3 spans 13 amino acids. CDR3 nucleotides: TGTGCCAGTAGTCCCCCTTCGAATGAAAAACTGTTTTTT. It yields the protein CASSPPSNEKLFF. The variable domain in full, completed from reference TRBV19 and TRBJ1-4, reads DGGITQSPKYLFRKEGQNVTLSCEQNLNHDAMYWYRQDPGQGLRLIYYSQIVNDFQKGDIAEGYSVSREKKESFPLTVTSAQKNPTAFYLCASSPPSNEKLFFGSGTQLSVL.

The chain uses TRBV7-3 and TRBJ2-2, with 14 bases fitting TRBD2. CDR3 length: 17 residues. Trimming took 5 bases from V and 5 from J; bases not matched to a gene: 7. The germline gives CDR1 SGHTA, CDR2 FQGTGA. CDR3 amino acids: CASSAGGLAGETGELFF. The CDR3 DNA follows: TGTGCCAGCAGCGCAGGGGGACTAGCGGGAGAAACCGGGGAGCTGTTTTTT.

This clone showed up just a few times. The chain links TRBV28 to TRBJ1-2; D not resolved. Trimming shortened V by 3 bases and J by 5 bases, and 16 bases separated the two germline ends. The CDR3 loop spans 15 amino acids. Germline CDR1 reads MDHEN; CDR2 reads SYDVKM. The CDR3 is CASSFRPGEDYGYTF. For the CDR3, the DNA is TGTGCCAGCAGTTTCCGCCCCGGGGAAGATTATGGCTACACCTTC.

The chain employs TRBV10-3 and TRBJ2-7; the match to TRBD2 covers 7 bases. Germline lookup yields CDR1 ENHRY and CDR2 SYGVKD. V lost 6 bases, J lost 5 bases, and 7 bases stayed unmatched. The length of the CDR3 is 13 residues. CDR3 DNA: TGTGCCATCAGCGCCCCTCGGGGGGACGAGCAGTACTTC. It specifies CAISAPRGDEQYF.

The chain uses TRBV28 and TRBJ1-2; D unresolved. Germline loops: CDR1 MDHEN, CDR2 SYDVKM. There are 13 residues in the CDR3. Trimming took 4 bases from V and 4 from J, leaving 10 bases between them. CDR3 residues: CASSWEGSYGYTF. CDR3 coding DNA: TGTGCCAGCAGTTGGGAAGGGAGCTATGGCTACACCTTC.

The chain is built from TRBV4-2 and TRBJ1-2, with D possibly matching TRBD1 (6 bases). With 5 bases removed from V and 4 bases from J, the gap between germline ends came to 17 bases. This CDR3 comprises 15 residues. Germline V gene lookup returns CDR1 LGHNA and CDR2 YNFKEQ. The CDR3 DNA is TGTGCCAGCAGCTTCTGGGGCCGGGACACCTATGGCTACACCTTC. It is translated as CASSFWGRDTYGYTF.

This chain joins TRBV6-6 and TRBJ1-4, with 8 bases identical to TRBD1. V gave up 2 bases and J gave up 7 bases; unmatched junction bases: 6. Germline-derived CDR1 and CDR2 are MNHNY and SVGAGI (reference sequence). CDR3 size: 15 residues. The CDR3, as DNA: TGTGCCAGCAGTTACCCACAGGGGGAGTCTGAAAAACTGTTTTTT. Its protein is CASSYPQGESEKLFF.

The chain carries TRBV28 and TRBJ2-2, with a tentative D call TRBD1 (5 bases). The length of the CDR3 is 14 residues. V lost 4 bases, J lost 1 base, and 7 bases lay in between. Germline V CDR1 and CDR2: MDHEN, SYDVKM. The CDR3 is CASSSGQNTGELFF. The CDR3 nucleotides read TGTGCCAGCAGTTCTGGACAGAACACCGGGGAGCTGTTTTTT.

V and J are TRBV28 and TRBJ1-5; TRBD1 aligns across 7 bases. Trimming cost V 6 bases and J 5 bases; bases outside gene matches: 13. CDR3 size: 16 residues. Germline assignment: CDR1 MDHEN and CDR2 SYDVKM. CDR3: CASRRLRDRVYQPQHF. The CDR3 DNA follows: TGTGCCAGCAGGCGTTTACGGGACAGAGTGTATCAGCCCCAGCATTTT.

V is TRBV2 and J is TRBJ2-7; maybe TRBD2 (5 bases). The germline V gene has CDR1 SNHLY and CDR2 FYNNEI. V lost 7 bases and J 6 bases, leaving 10 bases between the germline ends. This CDR3 has 11 amino acids. The CDR3 nucleotides read TGTGCCAGCAACTGGGAGTCCGAGCAGTACTTC. Translation gives CASNWESEQYF.

The chain has TRBV11-2 and TRBJ1-5, with 7 bases identical to TRBD1. Losses at the gene ends were 0 bases for V and 2 bases for J; bases not matched to a gene: 7. Germline-derived CDR1 and CDR2 are SGHAT and FQNNGV. The CDR3 is 17 amino acids. Here the CDR3 reads CASSLDGRGLGNQPQHF. The CDR3 DNA reads TGTGCCAGCAGCTTAGATGGAAGGGGGCTAGGCAATCAGCCCCAGCATTTT.

This clone was detected many times. V and J are TRBV9 and TRBJ2-7, with D possibly TRBD1 on 6 matching bases. CDR1 SGDLS and CDR2 YYNGEE come from the germline V gene. With 0 bases removed from V and 2 bases from J, the gap between germline ends came to 12 bases. The CDR3 loop spans 15 amino acids. Here the CDR3 reads CASSVAAGDTYEQYF. The CDR3 bases are TGTGCCAGCAGCGTAGCGGCAGGGGATACCTACGAGCAGTACTTC.

This sequence joins TRBV28 and TRBJ1-2; D is undetermined. Trimming removed 5 bases at V and 0 bases at J, with 7 bases between. The length of the CDR3 is 13 residues. The germline CDR1 and CDR2 sequences are MDHEN and SYDVKM. The CDR3 spells CASSLGANYGYTF. The DNA for the CDR3 is TGTGCCAGCAGTCTTGGAGCTAACTATGGCTACACCTTC.

The chain uses TRBV12-3 or TRBV12-4 and TRBJ2-1, with D tentatively TRBD2 (6 bases). Trimming cost V 1 base and J 16 bases, with 17 bases left between them. The CDR3 extends over 13 amino acids. The CDR3 DNA reads as TGTGCCAGCAGTTTAGGGGTGCGGGCAGGGACTTTCTTC. Its translation: CASSLGVRAGTFF.

The chain recombines TRBV28 with TRBJ1-5, with a weak D call TRBD1 (6 bases). This CDR3 is 14 amino acids long. Looked up from germline, CDR1 is MDHEN and CDR2 is SYDVKM. V was cut by 5 bases and J by 5 bases, with 13 bases left in between. The CDR3 protein is CASSPFEGDQPQHF. CDR3 DNA sequence: TGTGCCAGCAGTCCCTTCGAGGGGGATCAGCCCCAGCATTTT.

CDR3 protein: CASSEGLYGYTF. In nucleotides, the CDR3 is TGTGCCAGCAGTGAAGGTCTCTATGGCTACACCTTC. The rearrangement joins TRBV2 to TRBJ1-2; no clear D. With 1 base removed from V and 4 bases from J, the gap between germline ends came to 4 bases. The CDR3 is 12 amino acids. Germline CDR1 reads SNHLY; CDR2 reads FYNNEI.